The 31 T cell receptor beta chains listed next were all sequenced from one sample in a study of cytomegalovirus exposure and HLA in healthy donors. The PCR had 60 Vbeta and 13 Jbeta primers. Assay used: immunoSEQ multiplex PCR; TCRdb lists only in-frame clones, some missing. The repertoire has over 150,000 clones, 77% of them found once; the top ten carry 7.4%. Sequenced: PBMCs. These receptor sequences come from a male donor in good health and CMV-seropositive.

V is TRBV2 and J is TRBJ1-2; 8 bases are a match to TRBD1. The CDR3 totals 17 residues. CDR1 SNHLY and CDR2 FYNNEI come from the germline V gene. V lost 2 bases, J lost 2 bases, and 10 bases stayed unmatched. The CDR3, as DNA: TGTGCCAGCAGTGAATTGTCAGGACAGGGCTCAAACTATGGCTACACCTTC. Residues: CASSELSGQGSNYGYTF.

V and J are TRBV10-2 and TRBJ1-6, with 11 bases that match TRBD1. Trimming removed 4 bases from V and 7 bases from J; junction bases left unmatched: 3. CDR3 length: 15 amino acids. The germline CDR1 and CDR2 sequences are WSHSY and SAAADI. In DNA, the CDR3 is TGCGCCAGCAGTGCGGACAGGGGGCAAAATTCACCCCTCCACTTT. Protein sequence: CASSADRGQNSPLHF.

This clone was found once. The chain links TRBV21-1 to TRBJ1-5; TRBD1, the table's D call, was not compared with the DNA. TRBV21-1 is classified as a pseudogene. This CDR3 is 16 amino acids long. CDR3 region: CASSKAAGTGNQPQHF. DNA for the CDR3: TGTGCCAGCAGCAAAGCGGCGGGGACAGGGAATCAGCCCCAGCATTTT.

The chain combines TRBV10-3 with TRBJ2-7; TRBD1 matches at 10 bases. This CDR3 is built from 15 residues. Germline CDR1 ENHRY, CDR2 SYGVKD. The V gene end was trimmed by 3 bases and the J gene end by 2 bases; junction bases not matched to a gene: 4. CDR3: CAISDRDRGPYEQYF. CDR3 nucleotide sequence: TGTGCCATCAGTGACCGGGACAGGGGACCCTACGAGCAGTACTTC.

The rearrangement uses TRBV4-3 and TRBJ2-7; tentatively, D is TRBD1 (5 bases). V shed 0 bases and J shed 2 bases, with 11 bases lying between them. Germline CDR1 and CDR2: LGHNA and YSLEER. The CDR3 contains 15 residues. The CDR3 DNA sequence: TGCGCCAGCAGCCAAGATTTCAGGGTAGCCTACGAGCAGTACTTC. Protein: CASSQDFRVAYEQYF.

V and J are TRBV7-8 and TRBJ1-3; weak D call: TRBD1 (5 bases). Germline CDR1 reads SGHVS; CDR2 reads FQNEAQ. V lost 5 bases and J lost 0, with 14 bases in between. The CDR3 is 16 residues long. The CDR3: CASSKSRARSGNTIYF. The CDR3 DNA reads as TGTGCCAGCAGCAAGAGCAGGGCTCGCTCTGGAAACACCATATATTTT.

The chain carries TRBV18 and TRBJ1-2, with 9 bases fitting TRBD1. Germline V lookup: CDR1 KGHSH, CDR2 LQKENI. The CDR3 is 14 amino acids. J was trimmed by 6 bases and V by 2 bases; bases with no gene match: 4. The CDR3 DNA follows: TGTGCCAGCTCACCAGGGACAGGGCTAAATGGCTACACCTTC. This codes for CASSPGTGLNGYTF.

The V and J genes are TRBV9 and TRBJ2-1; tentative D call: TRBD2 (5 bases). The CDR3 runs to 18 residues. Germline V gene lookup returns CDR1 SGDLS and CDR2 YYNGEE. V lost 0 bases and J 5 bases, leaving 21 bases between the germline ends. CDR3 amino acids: CASSVATSSLPLNNEQFF. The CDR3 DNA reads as TGTGCCAGCAGCGTAGCTACGTCTAGCCTCCCCCTTAACAATGAGCAGTTCTTC.

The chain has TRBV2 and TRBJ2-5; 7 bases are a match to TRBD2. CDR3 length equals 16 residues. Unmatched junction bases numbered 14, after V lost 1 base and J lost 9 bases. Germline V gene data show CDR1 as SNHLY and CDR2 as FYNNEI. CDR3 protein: CASSEGPGLTKGAQYF. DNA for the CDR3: TGTGCCAGCAGTGAAGGACCGGGACTAACAAAAGGGGCCCAGTACTTC.

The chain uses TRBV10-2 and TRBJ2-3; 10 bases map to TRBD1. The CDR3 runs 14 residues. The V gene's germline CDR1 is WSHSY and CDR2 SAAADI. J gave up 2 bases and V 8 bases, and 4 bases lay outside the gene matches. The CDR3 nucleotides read TGCGCCAGCCGGGACAGGGGAACCACAGATACGCAGTATTTT. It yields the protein CASRDRGTTDTQYF.

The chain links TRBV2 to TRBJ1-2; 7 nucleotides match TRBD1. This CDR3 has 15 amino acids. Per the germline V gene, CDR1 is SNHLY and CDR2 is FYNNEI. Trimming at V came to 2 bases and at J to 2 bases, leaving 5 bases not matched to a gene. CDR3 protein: CASSETYRGNYGYTF. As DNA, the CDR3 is TGTGCCAGCAGTGAAACATACAGGGGCAACTATGGCTACACCTTC.

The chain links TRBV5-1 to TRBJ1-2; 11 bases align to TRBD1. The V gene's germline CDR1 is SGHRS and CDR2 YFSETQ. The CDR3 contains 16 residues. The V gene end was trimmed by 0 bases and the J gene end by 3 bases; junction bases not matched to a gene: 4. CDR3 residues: CASSLAGTGGDYGYTF. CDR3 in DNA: TGCGCCAGCAGCTTGGCGGGGACAGGGGGGGACTATGGCTACACCTTC.

This chain's CDR3 is CASSDRGHYEQYF. The DNA for the CDR3 is TGTGCCAGCAGTGACAGGGGGCACTACGAGCAGTACTTC. This chain uses TRBV6-1 with TRBJ2-7; 8 positions agree with TRBD1. With 3 bases clipped from V and 3 bases from J, the junction kept 1 base outside the gene matches. CDR3 length equals 13 residues. The V gene's germline CDR1 is MNHNS and CDR2 SASEGT.

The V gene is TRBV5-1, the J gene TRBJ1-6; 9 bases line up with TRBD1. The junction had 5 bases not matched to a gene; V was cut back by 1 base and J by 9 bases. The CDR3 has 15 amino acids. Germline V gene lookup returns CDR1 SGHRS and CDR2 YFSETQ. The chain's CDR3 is CASSLTGQGRSPLHF. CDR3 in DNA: TGCGCCAGCAGCTTGACAGGACAGGGGCGTTCACCCCTCCACTTT.

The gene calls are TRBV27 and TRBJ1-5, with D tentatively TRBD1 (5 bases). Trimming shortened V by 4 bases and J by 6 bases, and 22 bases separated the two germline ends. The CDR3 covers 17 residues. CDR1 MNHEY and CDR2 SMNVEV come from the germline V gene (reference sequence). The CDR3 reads CASSSLTDTPRVQPQHF. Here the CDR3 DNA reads TGTGCCAGCAGTTCCCTCACGGACACCCCCCGGGTTCAGCCCCAGCATTTT.

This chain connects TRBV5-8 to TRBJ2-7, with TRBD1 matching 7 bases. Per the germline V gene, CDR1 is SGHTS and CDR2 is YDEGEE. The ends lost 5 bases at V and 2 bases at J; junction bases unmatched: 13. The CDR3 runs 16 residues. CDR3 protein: CASRTSDRIGPYEQYF. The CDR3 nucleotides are TGTGCCAGCAGAACCTCGGACAGGATAGGGCCCTACGAGCAGTACTTC.

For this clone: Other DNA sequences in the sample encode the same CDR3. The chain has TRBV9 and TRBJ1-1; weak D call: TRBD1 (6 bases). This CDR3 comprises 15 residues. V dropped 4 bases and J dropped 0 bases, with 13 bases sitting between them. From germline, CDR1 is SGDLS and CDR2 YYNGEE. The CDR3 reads CASSPSGGLNTEAFF. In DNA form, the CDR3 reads TGTGCCAGCAGCCCCAGCGGGGGGCTGAACACTGAAGCTTTCTTT.

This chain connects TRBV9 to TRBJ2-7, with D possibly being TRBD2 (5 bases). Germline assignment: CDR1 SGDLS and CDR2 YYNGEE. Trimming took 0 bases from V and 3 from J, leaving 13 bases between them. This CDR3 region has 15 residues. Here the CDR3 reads CASSVGRGGGYEQYF. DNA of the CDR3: TGTGCCAGCAGCGTAGGGAGAGGAGGCGGCTACGAGCAGTACTTC. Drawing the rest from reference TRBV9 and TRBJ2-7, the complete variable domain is DSGVTQTPKHLITATGQRVTLRCSPRSGDLSVYWYQQSLDQGLQFLIQYYNGEERAKGNILERFSAQQFPDLHSELNLSSLELGDSALYFCASSVGRGGGYEQYFGPGTRLTVT.

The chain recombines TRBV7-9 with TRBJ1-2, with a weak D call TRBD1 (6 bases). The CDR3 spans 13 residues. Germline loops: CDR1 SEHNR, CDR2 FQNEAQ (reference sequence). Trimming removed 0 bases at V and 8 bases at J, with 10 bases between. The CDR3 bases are TGTGCCAGCAGCTTAGCTACAGGGTACGGCTACACCTTC. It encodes CASSLATGYGYTF. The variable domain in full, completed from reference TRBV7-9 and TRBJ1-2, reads DTGVSQNPRHKITKRGQNVTFRCDPISEHNRLYWYRQTLGQGPEFLTYFQNEAQLEKSRLLSDRFSAERPKGSFSTLEIQRTEQGDSAMYLCASSLATGYGYTFGSGTRLTVV.

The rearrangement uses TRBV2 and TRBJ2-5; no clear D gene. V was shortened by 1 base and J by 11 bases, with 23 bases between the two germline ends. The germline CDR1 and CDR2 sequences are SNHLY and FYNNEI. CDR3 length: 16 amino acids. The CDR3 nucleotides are TGTGCCAGCAGTGAAGAAACCCGAGACGCCGCGGTGGAGCAGTACTTC. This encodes CASSEETRDAAVEQYF.

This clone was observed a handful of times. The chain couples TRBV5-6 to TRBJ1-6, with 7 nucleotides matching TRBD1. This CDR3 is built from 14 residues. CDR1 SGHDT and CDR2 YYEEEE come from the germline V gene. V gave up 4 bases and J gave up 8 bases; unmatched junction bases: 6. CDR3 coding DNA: TGTGCCAGCAGCGAGACAGGGCTTGATTCACCCCTCCACTTT. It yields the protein CASSETGLDSPLHF.

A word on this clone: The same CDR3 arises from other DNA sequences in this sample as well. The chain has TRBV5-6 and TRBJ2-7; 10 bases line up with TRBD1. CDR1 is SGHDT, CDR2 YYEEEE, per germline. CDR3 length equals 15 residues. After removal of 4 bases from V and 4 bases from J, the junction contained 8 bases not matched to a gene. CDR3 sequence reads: CASSGLGTGAYEQYF. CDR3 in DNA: TGTGCCAGCAGCGGTTTAGGGACAGGGGCTTACGAGCAGTACTTC.

DNA of the CDR3: TGTGCCAGCAGTTCGGAAGCGGGCACAGATACGCAGTATTTT. Its translation is CASSSEAGTDTQYF. The V call is TRBV6-4, the J call TRBJ2-3; tentatively, D is TRBD2 (5 bases). The length of the CDR3 is 14 residues. V lost 5 bases and J lost 1, with 10 bases in between. Germline CDR1 reads MRHNA; CDR2 reads SNTAGT.

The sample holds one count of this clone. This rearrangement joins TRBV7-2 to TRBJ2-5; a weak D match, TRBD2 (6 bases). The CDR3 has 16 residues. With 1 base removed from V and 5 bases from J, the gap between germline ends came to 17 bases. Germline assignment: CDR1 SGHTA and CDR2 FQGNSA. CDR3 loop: CASSLEGLLARETQYF. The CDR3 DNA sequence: TGTGCCAGCAGCTTAGAAGGCCTTCTAGCGCGTGAGACCCAGTACTTC. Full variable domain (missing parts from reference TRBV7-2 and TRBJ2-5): GAGVSQSPSNKVTEKGKDVELRCDPISGHTALYWYRQSLGQGLEFLIYFQGNSAPDKSGLPSDRFSAERTGGSVSTLTIQRTQQEDSAVYLCASSLEGLLARETQYFGPGTRLLVL.

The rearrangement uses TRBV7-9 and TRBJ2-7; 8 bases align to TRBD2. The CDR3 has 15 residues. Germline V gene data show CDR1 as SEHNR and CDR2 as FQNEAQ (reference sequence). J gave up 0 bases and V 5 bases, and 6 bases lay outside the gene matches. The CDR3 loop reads CASSHSGGNSYEQYF. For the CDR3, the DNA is TGTGCCAGCAGCCACAGCGGGGGAAACTCCTACGAGCAGTACTTC.

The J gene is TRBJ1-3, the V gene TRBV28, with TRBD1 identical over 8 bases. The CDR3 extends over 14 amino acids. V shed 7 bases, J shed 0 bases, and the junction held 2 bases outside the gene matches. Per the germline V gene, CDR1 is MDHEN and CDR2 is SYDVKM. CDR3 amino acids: CASTTGGSGNTIYF. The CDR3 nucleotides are TGTGCCAGCACTACAGGGGGCTCTGGAAACACCATATATTTT. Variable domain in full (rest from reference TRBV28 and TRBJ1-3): DVKVTQSSRYLVKRTGEKVFLECVQDMDHENMFWYRQDPGLGLRLIYFSYDVKMKEKGDIPEGYSVSREKKERFSLILESASTNQTSMYLCASTTGGSGNTIYFGEGSWLTVV.

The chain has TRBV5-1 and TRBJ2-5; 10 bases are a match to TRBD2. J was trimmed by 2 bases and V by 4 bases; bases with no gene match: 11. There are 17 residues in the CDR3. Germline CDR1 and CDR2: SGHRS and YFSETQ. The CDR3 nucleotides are TGCGCCAGCAGCCCTGGGGTAGCGGGGGGCATACAAGAGACCCAGTACTTC. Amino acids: CASSPGVAGGIQETQYF.

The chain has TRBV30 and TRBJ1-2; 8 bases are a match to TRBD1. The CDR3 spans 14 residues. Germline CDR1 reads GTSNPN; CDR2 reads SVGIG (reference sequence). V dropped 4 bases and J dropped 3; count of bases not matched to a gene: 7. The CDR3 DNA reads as TGTGCCTGGAACCCGGACAGGGCTGACTATGGCTACACCTTC. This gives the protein CAWNPDRADYGYTF.

The CDR3 protein is CASSLGTGATGELFF. In nucleotides, the CDR3 is TGCGCCAGCAGCTTGGGGACAGGGGCCACCGGGGAGCTGTTTTTT. The rearrangement uses TRBV5-1 and TRBJ2-2; 9 nucleotides match TRBD1. This CDR3 contains 15 residues. Germline V gene data show CDR1 as SGHRS and CDR2 as YFSETQ. The V segment lost 0 bases and the J segment 4 bases; nucleotides outside the gene matches: 1. The full variable domain, its missing parts supplied by reference TRBV5-1 and TRBJ2-2, is KAGVTQTPRYLIKTRGQQVTLSCSPISGHRSVSWYQQTPGQGLQFLFEYFSETQRNKGNFPGRFSGRQFSNSRSEMNVSTLELGDSALYLCASSLGTGATGELFFGEGSRLTVL.

CDR3 in DNA: TGTGCCAGCAGCTCCCCCACCGACAGGGTGAATGGCTACACCTTC. Translation: CASSSPTDRVNGYTF. The chain is built from TRBV13 and TRBJ1-2, with 7 bases fitting TRBD1. Germline lookup yields CDR1 PRHDT and CDR2 FYEKMQ (reference sequence). The CDR3 extends over 15 amino acids. V dropped 4 bases and J dropped 6; count of bases not matched to a gene: 11.

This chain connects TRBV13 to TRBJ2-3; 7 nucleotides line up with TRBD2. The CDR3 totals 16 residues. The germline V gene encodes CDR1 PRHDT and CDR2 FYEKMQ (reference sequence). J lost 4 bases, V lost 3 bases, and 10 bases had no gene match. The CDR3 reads CASSFTGLSSSDTQYF. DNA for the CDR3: TGTGCCAGCAGCTTTACGGGACTATCTTCCTCAGATACGCAGTATTTT.